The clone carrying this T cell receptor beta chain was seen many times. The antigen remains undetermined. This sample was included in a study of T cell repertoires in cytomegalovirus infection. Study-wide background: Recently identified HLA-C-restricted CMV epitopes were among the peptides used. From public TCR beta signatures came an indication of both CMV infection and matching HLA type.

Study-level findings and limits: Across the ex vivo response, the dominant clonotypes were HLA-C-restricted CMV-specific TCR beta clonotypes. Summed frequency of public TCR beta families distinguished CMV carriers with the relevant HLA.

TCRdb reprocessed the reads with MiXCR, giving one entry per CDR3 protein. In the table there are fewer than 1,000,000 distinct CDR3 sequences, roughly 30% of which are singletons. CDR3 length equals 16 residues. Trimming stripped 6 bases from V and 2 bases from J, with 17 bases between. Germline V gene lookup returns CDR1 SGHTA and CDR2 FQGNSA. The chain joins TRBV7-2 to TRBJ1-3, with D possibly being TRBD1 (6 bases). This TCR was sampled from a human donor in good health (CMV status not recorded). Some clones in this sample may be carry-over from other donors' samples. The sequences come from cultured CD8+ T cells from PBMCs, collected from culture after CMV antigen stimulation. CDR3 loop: CASSYGTSAPGNTIYF. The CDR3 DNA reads TGTGCCAGCAGTTATGGGACATCCGCCCCTGGAAACACCATATATTTT. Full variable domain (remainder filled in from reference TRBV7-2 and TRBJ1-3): GAGVSQSPSNKVTEKGKDVELRCDPISGHTALYWYRQSLGQGLEFLIYFQGNSAPDKSGLPSDRFSAERTGGSVSTLTIQRTQQEDSAVYLCASSYGTSAPGNTIYFGEGSWLTVV.